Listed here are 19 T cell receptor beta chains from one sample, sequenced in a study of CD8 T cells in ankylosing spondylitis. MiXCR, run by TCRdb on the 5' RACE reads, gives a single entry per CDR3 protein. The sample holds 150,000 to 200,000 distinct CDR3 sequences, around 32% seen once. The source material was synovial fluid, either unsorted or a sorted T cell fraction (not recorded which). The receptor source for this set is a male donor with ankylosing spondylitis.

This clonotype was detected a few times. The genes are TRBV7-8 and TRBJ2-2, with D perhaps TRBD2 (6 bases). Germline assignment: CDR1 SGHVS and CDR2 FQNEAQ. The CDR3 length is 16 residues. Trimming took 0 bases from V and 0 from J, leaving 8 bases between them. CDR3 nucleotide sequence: TGTGCCAGCAGCTTAGCGGCTAGCGCGAACACCGGGGAGCTGTTTTTT. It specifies CASSLAASANTGELFF.

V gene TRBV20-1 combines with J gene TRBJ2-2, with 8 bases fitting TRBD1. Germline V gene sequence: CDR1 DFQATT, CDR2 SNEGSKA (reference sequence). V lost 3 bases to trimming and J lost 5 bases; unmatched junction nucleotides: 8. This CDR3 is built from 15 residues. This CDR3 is CSARKQGGGTGELFF. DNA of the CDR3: TGCAGTGCTAGGAAACAGGGGGGCGGGACCGGGGAGCTGTTTTTT.

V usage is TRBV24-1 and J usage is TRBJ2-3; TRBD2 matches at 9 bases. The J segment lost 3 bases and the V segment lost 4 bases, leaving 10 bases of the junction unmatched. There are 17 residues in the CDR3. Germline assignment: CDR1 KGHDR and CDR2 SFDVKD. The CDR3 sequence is CATSESLSGSGTDTQYF. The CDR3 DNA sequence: TGTGCCACCAGTGAATCCCTTAGCGGGAGTGGGACAGATACGCAGTATTTT.

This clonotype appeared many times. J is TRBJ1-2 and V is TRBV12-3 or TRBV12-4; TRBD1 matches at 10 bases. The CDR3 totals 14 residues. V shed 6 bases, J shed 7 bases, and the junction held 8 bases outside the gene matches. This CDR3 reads CASSRDRGAPGYTF. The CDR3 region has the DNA TGTGCCAGCAGCCGGGACAGGGGAGCGCCTGGCTACACCTTC.

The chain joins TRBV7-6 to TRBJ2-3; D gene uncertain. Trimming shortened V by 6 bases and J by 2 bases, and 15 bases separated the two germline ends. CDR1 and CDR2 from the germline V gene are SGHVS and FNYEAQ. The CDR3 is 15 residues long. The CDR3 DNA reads TGTGCCAGCAGTCGCCTCGGCTCCTACACAGATACGCAGTATTTT. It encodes CASSRLGSYTDTQYF.

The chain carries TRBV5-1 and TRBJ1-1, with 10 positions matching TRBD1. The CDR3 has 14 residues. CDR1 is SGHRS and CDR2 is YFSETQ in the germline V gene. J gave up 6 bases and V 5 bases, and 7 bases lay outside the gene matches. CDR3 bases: TGCGCCAGCAGGCGGGACAGGGGTTTCGCTGAAGCTTTCTTT. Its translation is CASRRDRGFAEAFF.

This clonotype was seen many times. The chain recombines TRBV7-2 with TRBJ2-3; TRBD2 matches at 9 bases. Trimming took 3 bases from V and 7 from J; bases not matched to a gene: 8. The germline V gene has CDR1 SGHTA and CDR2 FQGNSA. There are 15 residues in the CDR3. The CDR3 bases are TGTGCCAGCAGCTTGAGCGCGGGAGGGCTTTATACGCAGTATTTT. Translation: CASSLSAGGLYTQYF.

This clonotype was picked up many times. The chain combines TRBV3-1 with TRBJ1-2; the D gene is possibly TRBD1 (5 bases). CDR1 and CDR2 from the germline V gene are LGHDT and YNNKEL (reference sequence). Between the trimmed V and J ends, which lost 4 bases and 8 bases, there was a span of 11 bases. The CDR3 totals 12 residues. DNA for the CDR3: TGTGCCAGCAGCCTTACAGGTTACGGCTACACCTTC. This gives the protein CASSLTGYGYTF.

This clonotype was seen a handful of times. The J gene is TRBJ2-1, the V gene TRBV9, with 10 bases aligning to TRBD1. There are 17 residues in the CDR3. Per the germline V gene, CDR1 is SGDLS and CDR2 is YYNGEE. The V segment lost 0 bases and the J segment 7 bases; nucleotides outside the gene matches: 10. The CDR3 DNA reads TGTGCCAGCAGCGTAGAAGGGGTGGGGACAGGGGTGAATGAGCAGTTCTTC. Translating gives CASSVEGVGTGVNEQFF.

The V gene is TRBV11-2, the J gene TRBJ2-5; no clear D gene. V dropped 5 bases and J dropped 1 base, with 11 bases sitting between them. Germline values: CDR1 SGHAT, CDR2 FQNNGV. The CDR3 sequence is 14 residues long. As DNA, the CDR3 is TGTGCCAGCAGCAACCGGCCGGGCCAAGAGACCCAGTACTTC. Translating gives CASSNRPGQETQYF.

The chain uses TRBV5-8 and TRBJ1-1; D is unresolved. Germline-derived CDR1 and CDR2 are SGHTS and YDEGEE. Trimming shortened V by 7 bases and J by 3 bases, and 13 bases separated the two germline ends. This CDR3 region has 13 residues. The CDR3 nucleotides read TGTGCCAGCTTTGTACAGCTTTACACTGAAGCTTTCTTT. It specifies CASFVQLYTEAFF.

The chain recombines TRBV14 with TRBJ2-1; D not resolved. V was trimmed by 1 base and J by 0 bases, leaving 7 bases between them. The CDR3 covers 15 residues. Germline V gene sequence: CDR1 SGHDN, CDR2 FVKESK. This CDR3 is CASSQVPFSYNEQFF. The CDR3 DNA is TGTGCCAGCAGCCAAGTCCCGTTCTCCTACAATGAGCAGTTCTTC.

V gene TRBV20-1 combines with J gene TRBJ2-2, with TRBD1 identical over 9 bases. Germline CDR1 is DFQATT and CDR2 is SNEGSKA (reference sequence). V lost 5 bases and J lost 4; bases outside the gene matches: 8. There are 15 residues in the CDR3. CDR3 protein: CSAAGTGFFTGELFF. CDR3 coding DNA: TGCAGTGCTGCCGGGACAGGGTTTTTCACCGGGGAGCTGTTTTTT.

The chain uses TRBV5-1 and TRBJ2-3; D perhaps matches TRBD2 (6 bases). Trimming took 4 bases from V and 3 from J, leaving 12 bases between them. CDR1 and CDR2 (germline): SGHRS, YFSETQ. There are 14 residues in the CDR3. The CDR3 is CASSAGLGTDTQYF. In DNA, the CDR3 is TGCGCCAGCAGCGCGGGACTTGGGACAGATACGCAGTATTTT.

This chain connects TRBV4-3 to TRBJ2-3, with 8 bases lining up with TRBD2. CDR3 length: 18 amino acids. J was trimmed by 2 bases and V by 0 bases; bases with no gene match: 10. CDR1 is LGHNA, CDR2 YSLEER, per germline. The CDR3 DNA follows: TGCGCCAGCAGCCAAGAAGGCGCGGGGACTAGGCCCACAGATACGCAGTATTTT. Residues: CASSQEGAGTRPTDTQYF.

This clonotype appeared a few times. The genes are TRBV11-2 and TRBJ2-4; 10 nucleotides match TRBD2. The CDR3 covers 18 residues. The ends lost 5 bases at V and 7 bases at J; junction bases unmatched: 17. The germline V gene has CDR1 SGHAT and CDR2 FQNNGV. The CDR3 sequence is CASSGRTGKVAGGNIQYF. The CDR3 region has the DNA TGTGCCAGCAGCGGCAGGACAGGGAAGGTAGCGGGGGGCAACATTCAGTACTTC. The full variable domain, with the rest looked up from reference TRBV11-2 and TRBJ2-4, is EAGVAQSPRYKIIEKRQSVAFWCNPISGHATLYWYQQILGQGPKLLIQFQNNGVVDDSQLPKDRFSAERLKGVDSTLKIQPAKLEDSAVYLCASSGRTGKVAGGNIQYFGAGTRLSVL.

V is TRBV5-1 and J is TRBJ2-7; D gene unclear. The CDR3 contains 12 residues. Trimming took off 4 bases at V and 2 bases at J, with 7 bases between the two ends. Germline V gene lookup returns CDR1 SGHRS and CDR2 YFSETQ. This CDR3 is CASSEGTYEQYF. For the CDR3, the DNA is TGCGCCAGCAGCGAAGGTACCTACGAGCAGTACTTC. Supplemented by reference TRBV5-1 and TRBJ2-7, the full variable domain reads KAGVTQTPRYLIKTRGQQVTLSCSPISGHRSVSWYQQTPGQGLQFLFEYFSETQRNKGNFPGRFSGRQFSNSRSEMNVSTLELGDSALYLCASSEGTYEQYFGPGTRLTVT.

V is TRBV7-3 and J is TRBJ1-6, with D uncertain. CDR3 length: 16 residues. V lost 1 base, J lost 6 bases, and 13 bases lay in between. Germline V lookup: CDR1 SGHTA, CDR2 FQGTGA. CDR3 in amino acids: CASSLRGSASNSPLHF. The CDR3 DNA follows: TGTGCCAGCAGCTTAAGAGGGTCCGCCTCTAATTCACCCCTCCACTTT.

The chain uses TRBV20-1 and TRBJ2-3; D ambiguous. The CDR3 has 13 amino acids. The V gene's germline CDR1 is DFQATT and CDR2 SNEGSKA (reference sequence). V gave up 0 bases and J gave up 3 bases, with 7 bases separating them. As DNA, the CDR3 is TGCAGTGCTAGAGATCCTAGAACAGATACGCAGTATTTT. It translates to CSARDPRTDTQYF.